These T cell receptor beta chains were read from a single sample in a study of neoadjuvant anti-PD-1 for oral cavity cancer. Some clones are missing from TCRdb's copy, which holds only in-frame ones; the method was immunoSEQ multiplex PCR. The repertoire includes approximately 72,000 clones, about four fifths of them detected once, and 3.4% sits in the top ten. Sequencing used PBMCs, obtained before nivolumab (anti-PD-1) treatment. Receptor source: a person aged 40 to 85 with oral cavity squamous cell carcinoma. Both conserved end residues are part of each CDR3. D genes are given only for firm matches. The size of a clone is reported for some rows only, either as once, few or many, or as a class for expanded clones.

>NA|TRBJ2-1|NA|TRBV6-6
CASSYGQGDNEQFF
TGTGCCAGCAGTTACGGTCAGGGAGACAATGAGCAGTTCTTC
>NA|TRBJ2-3|TRBD1|TRBV5-5
CASSRSGQSTDTQYF
TGTGCCAGCAGCAGGTCGGGACAGAGCACAGATACGCAGTATTTT
>once|TRBJ2-7|NA|TRBV6-1
CASSEALYAGEYEQYF
TGTGCCAGCAGTGAAGCTTTATACGCAGGAGAGTACGAGCAGTACTTC
>NA|TRBJ1-2|NA|TRBV5-5
CASSSRTGKGYTF
TGTGCCAGCAGCTCTCGGACGGGAAAAGGCTACACCTTC
>NA|TRBJ1-1|NA|TRBV9
CASSLGRGGGTEAFF
TGTGCCAGCAGCCTAGGAAGGGGGGGAGGCACTGAAGCTTTCTTT
>NA|TRBJ1-4|NA|TRBV6-5
CASRTPDSREKLFF
TGTGCCAGCAGGACCCCGGACAGTCGCGAAAAACTGTTTTTT
>once|TRBJ2-7|TRBD1|TRBV4-1
CASSQGDRDEQYF
TGCGCCAGCAGCCAGGGGGACAGGGACGAGCAGTACTTC
>NA|TRBJ2-1|NA|TRBV25-1
CASSDLRASSSYNEQFF
TGTGCCAGCAGTGACCTGAGGGCCTCGAGCTCCTACAATGAGCAGTTCTTC
>NA|TRBJ1-5|NA|TRBV6-1
CASSESNGGNQPQHF
TGTGCCAGCAGTGAGTCTAACGGGGGCAATCAGCCCCAGCATTTT
>NA|TRBJ1-1|NA|TRBV6-5
CASSYSDGGTEAFF
TGTGCCAGCAGTTACTCGGATGGGGGCACTGAAGCTTTCTTT
>NA|TRBJ1-2|NA|TRBV11-2
CASSPHGGGYGYTF
TGTGCCAGCAGCCCCCACGGGGGCGGCTATGGCTACACCTTC
>NA|TRBJ2-2|NA|TRBV5-1
CASSPGLNANTGELFF
TGCGCCAGCAGCCCAGGACTTAATGCGAACACCGGGGAGCTGTTTTTT
>NA|TRBJ2-1|NA|TRBV20-1
CSARFGNEQFF
TGCAGTGCTAGATTTGGGAATGAGCAGTTCTTC
>NA|TRBJ2-5|NA|TRBV30
CAWNTGGETQYF
TGTGCCTGGAACACAGGTGGCGAGACCCAGTACTTC
>NA|TRBJ2-7|NA|TRBV4-1
CASSQPTGTKISYEQYF
TGCGCCAGCAGCCAACCAACCGGGACCAAAATCTCCTACGAGCAGTACTTC
>NA|TRBJ2-7|TRBD2|TRBV4-1
CASSQERSGSYEQYF
TGCGCCAGCAGCCAAGAGCGGAGCGGGAGCTACGAGCAGTACTTC
>few|TRBJ1-2|TRBD1|TRBV19
CASSIGGQGNYGYTF
TGTGCCAGTAGTATAGGGGGACAGGGAAACTATGGCTACACCTTC
>NA|TRBJ2-5|NA|TRBV11-2
CASSPEQRQTQYF
TGTGCCAGCAGCCCCGAACAGAGACAGACCCAGTACTTC
>NA|TRBJ2-3|NA|TRBV9
CASSVALDTQYF
TGTGCCAGCAGCGTAGCCCTGGATACGCAGTATTTT
>NA|TRBJ1-2|NA|TRBV5-5
CASSPGRILYGYTF
TGTGCCAGCAGCCCTGGGAGGATTTTATATGGCTACACCTTC
>NA|TRBJ1-1|NA|TRBV7-2
CASSPGHMNTEAFF
TGTGCCAGCAGCCCCGGGCATATGAACACTGAAGCTTTCTTT
>NA|TRBJ1-1|NA|TRBV6-5
CASSYSYRRTEAFF
TGTGCCAGCAGTTACTCGTATCGGAGGACTGAAGCTTTCTTT
>NA|TRBJ2-4|NA|TRBV19
CASSIPAYRVRENIQYF
TGTGCCAGTAGTATTCCCGCATACAGGGTGCGGGAAAACATTCAGTACTTC
>few|TRBJ2-1|NA|TRBV11-3
CASSLDGSGRGYNEQFF
TGTGCCAGCAGCTTAGATGGTTCCGGGAGAGGCTACAATGAGCAGTTCTTC
>NA|TRBJ2-7|NA|TRBV28
CASSLSSYEQYF
TGTGCCAGCAGTTTATCATCGTACGAGCAGTACTTC
>few|TRBJ1-5|NA|TRBV10-3
CAISEVDRPNQPQHF
TGTGCCATCAGTGAGGTCGACAGACCCAATCAGCCCCAGCATTTT
>NA|TRBJ1-2|TRBD1|TRBV4-1
CASSQGRSQDRLGYGYTF
TGCGCCAGCAGCCAAGGGAGGTCCCAGGACAGGTTGGGGTATGGCTACACCTTC